This T cell receptor beta chain came from a study of blood T cell repertoires in COVID-19. Across the study: Samples taken during acute and convalescent COVID-19 were collected in the United States, Italy and Spain.

Trimming took 1 base from V and 0 from J; bases not matched to a gene: 11. Germline CDR1 reads LGHNA; CDR2 reads YSLEER. This CDR3 is built from 20 residues. Original analysis: The assay estimated nucleated cells by amplifying reference gene primers. Clones were sequenced by immunoSEQ multiplex PCR, and TCRdb holds only the in-frame ones, with some missing. V and J calls and clone size come straight from that table; D and trimming were deduced from the DNA. The sample consists of about 230,000 clones, roughly 80% of them appearing once. The sample comprised peripheral blood. The J gene is TRBJ2-6, the V gene TRBV4-3; the match to TRBD1 covers 8 bases. The clonotype comes from a woman of 80 years or more with active or convalescent COVID-19. This CDR3 reads CASSQGVGTGGASGANVLTF. CDR3 nucleotide sequence: TGCGCCAGCAGCCAAGGGGTCGGGACAGGTGGCGCCTCTGGGGCCAACGTCCTGACTTTC.